The entry that follows covers one T cell receptor (beta chain) sequence. The data are from a study of control samples from healthy donors and cancer patients. The CDR3 length is 13 residues. Trimming shortened V by 4 bases and J by 8 bases, and 13 bases separated the two germline ends. Germline CDR1 is MNHNY and CDR2 is SVGAGI (reference sequence). Produced via immunoSEQ multiplex PCR; TCRdb's table is partial and in-frame only. The repertoire has 150,000 to 200,000 clones, around nine tenths of them found once; the top ten carry 4.5% to 6%. Input material: blood. The V call is TRBV6-6, the J call TRBJ2-3, with D tentatively TRBD2 (6 bases). This clonotype originated in a woman under 40 in good health. The CDR3 coding sequence is TGTGCCAGCAGTTTGGGGACCGGGGGTACGCAGTATTTT. Its protein product is CASSLGTGGTQYF.